The rows below give T cell receptor beta chains drawn from one sample of a study of blood T cell repertoires in COVID-19. Method: immunoSEQ multiplex PCR; TCRdb's copy keeps in-frame clones and lacks some. The sample holds about 190,000 clones; approximately 90% are singletons and the top ten take around 12%. Input material: peripheral blood. These receptors were taken from a woman between 65 and 79 years old with COVID-19, enrolled during active disease. CDR3s leave out the opening cysteine and the closing phenylalanine or tryptophan.

J: TRBJ1-2
V: TRBV5-4
CDR3: ASSLGTQAGYT

J: TRBJ2-7
V: TRBV28
CDR3: ASRVTSGGYEQY

J: TRBJ2-2
V: TRBV11-3
CDR3: ASSFSTGELF

J: TRBJ2-7
V: TRBV20-1
CDR3: SAPHYEQY

J: TRBJ2-7
V: TRBV3-1/TRBV3-2
CDR3: ASSQEVSVGYEQY

J: TRBJ2-2
V: TRBV7-3
CDR3: ASSLFGTRNTGELF

J: TRBJ2-3
V: TRBV5-1
CDR3: ASSSPRPSGRVADTQY

J: TRBJ1-2
V: TRBV7-2
CDR3: ASSRTGGVGYT

J: TRBJ1-4
V: TRBV27
CDR3: ASSLPFGKLF

J: TRBJ2-1
V: TRBV6-4
CDR3: ASSGSGREQF

J: TRBJ2-3
V: TRBV18
CDR3: ASSRTEATDTQY

J: TRBJ1-5
V: TRBV28
CDR3: ASRLPLTGNQPQH

J: TRBJ2-7
V: TRBV11-3
CDR3: ASGGEGYEQY

J: TRBJ2-4
V: TRBV2
CDR3: ASSGVAIQY

J: TRBJ1-1
V: TRBV7-2
CDR3: ASSLRDRLNTEAF

J: TRBJ2-2
V: TRBV11-3
CDR3: ASSPMGQTNTGELF

J: TRBJ2-1
V: TRBV19
CDR3: ASRSSGSYNEQF

J: TRBJ1-6
V: TRBV4-2
CDR3: ASGRGQGGSPLH

J: TRBJ2-3
V: TRBV4-1
CDR3: ASSRQVMGDTQY

J: TRBJ2-7
V: TRBV27
CDR3: ASSLFARGEQY

J: TRBJ2-1
V: TRBV11-1
CDR3: ASSPRTGTYNEQF

J: TRBJ1-2
V: TRBV6-2/TRBV6-3
CDR3: ASSLRQPDRGTYGYT

J: TRBJ1-1
V: TRBV24-1
CDR3: ATRAQGGTEAF

J: TRBJ2-1
V: TRBV29-1
CDR3: SVPGFGSGSYNEQF

J: TRBJ1-4
V: TRBV3-1/TRBV3-2
CDR3: ASSQAGGAEKLF

J: TRBJ2-5
V: TRBV11-3
CDR3: ASSLGGRASQETQY

J: TRBJ2-3
V: TRBV9
CDR3: ASSVGLGLAGDLSDTQY

J: TRBJ1-5
V: TRBV24-1
CDR3: ATSDTGQGGYQPQH

J: TRBJ1-5
V: TRBV15
CDR3: ATSIGGAQPQH

J: TRBJ1-1
V: TRBV28
CDR3: ASRLGQVAEAF

J: TRBJ1-2
V: TRBV18
CDR3: ASSRGTDHGYT

J: TRBJ1-4
V: TRBV9
CDR3: ASGGGSHEKLF

J: TRBJ2-7
V: TRBV18
CDR3: ASSAGPGGEQY

J: TRBJ2-7
V: TRBV7-2
CDR3: ASSLVSKGAATYEQY

J: TRBJ2-3
V: TRBV7-6
CDR3: ASSRMGGNLQDTQY

J: TRBJ1-5
V: TRBV10-3
CDR3: AISGGEQPQH

J: TRBJ2-7
V: TRBV5-4
CDR3: ASRGGLAGHYEQY

J: TRBJ1-1
V: TRBV19
CDR3: ASSIRGTDLTDGMNTEAF

J: TRBJ2-1
V: TRBV6-5
CDR3: ASSRDSSYNEQF

J: TRBJ1-1
V: TRBV11-3
CDR3: ASSQGTSTEAF

J: TRBJ1-1
V: TRBV30
CDR3: AWNEGAGGTEAF

J: TRBJ2-7
V: TRBV2
CDR3: ASSEGSYYEQY

J: TRBJ2-7
V: TRBV7-9
CDR3: ASSFGTGGPHEQY

J: TRBJ2-1
V: TRBV7-3
CDR3: ASSSGQGAYNEQF